This T cell receptor (beta chain) was recovered during a study of PD-1 blockade in classical Hodgkin lymphoma. Overall study context: Nivolumab was given intravenously to patients at 3 mg/kg every 2 weeks.

The assay was immunoSEQ multiplex PCR, and TCRdb's table has in-frame clones only and misses some. The sample lists 55,000 to 80,000 clones; more than 85% were seen once. Concerning this clone itself: What it binds is unknown.

In germline, CDR1 is SQVTM, CDR2 ANQGSEA. This CDR3 is built from 15 residues. V lost 3 bases, J lost 3 bases, and 17 bases lay in between. Each patient's relapse followed autologous stem cell transplantation, and brentuximab vedotin exposure varied. Findings and limits, study-wide: Newly diagnosed patients had diversity similar to the baseline diversity of complete responders. Reported findings placed baseline TCR diversity lower in newly diagnosed patients (compared with healthy donors). Anyone who began nivolumab under 1 year after ASCT was excluded.

The J gene is TRBJ1-1, the V gene TRBV29-1; D is perhaps TRBD1 (6 bases). The sample here was peripheral blood mononuclear cells (PBMCs), taken at baseline. This clonotype originated in a human donor with classical Hodgkin lymphoma. The CDR3 bases are TGCAGCGTTGAGGTGTCGGGGGCATTTTACACTGAAGCTTTCTTT. This translates into CSVEVSGAFYTEAFF.